This TCR beta chain emerged from a study of blood T cell repertoires in COVID-19. This CDR3 comprises 16 residues. V gave up 5 bases and J gave up 1 base, with 17 bases separating them. Germline V gives CDR1 MDHEN, CDR2 SYDVKM. The protocol was immunoSEQ multiplex PCR, while the TCRdb copy is restricted to in-frame clones and leaves out a portion. Found here are around 260,000 clones, 75% to 90% of them singletons; the top ten hold 0.94%. The clonotype was recovered from a woman aged 40 to 55 who had recovered from COVID-19. The V and J genes are TRBV28 and TRBJ1-2; the D is unclear. Sequencing input: peripheral blood. CDR3 nucleotide sequence: TGTGCCAGCAGTAAAATCGACACAACGAGTAACTATGGCTACACCTTC. This sequence encodes CASSKIDTTSNYGYTF.